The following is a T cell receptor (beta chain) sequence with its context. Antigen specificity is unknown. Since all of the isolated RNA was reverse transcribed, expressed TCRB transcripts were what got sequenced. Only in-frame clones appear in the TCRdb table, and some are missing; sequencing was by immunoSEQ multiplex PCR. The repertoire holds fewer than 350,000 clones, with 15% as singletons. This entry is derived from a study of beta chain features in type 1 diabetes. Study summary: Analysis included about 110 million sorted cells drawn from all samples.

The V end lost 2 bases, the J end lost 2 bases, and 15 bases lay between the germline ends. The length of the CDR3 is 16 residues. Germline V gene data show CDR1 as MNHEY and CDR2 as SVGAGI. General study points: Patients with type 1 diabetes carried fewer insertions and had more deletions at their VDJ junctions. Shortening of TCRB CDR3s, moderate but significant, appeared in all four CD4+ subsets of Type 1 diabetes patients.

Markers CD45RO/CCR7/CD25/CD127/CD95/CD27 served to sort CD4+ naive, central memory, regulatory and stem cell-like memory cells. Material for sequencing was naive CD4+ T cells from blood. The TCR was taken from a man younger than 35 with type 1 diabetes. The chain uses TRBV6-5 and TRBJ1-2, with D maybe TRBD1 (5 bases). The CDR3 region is CASSYGFRTPNYGYTF. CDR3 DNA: TGTGCCAGCAGTTACGGATTTAGGACACCCAACTATGGCTACACCTTC.